This TCR beta chain was obtained from a study of blood T cell repertoires in COVID-19. Across the study: Spain, Italy and the United States supplied samples that represented acute and convalescent COVID-19. T cells, B-cell-depleted T cells, or PBMCs provided the cDNA or gDNA that served as material.

This clone was recorded once. Cohorts were based on clinical histories the participants reported. Authors' processing steps: The authors estimated nucleated cell counts from reference gene primer amplification. Generated by immunoSEQ multiplex PCR, the TCRdb table keeps only in-frame clones and is missing some. V, J and clone size are taken as reported in that table, and D and trimming were inferred from the DNA itself. Seen here are around 140,000 clones, around four fifths observed once, and the top ten hold about 3.4%. Germline V gene lookup returns CDR1 SGHNT and CDR2 YENEEA. V gave up 6 bases and J gave up 6 bases; unmatched junction bases: 10. The CDR3 has 14 amino acids.

What was sequenced was PBMCs or T cells enriched from blood (not recorded which). This TCR was recovered from a woman between 45 and 60 years old with acute COVID-19. This chain links TRBV11-3 with TRBJ1-1; 7 bases map to TRBD1. The CDR3 bases are TGTGCCAGCAGAAACGACAGGGTCTCGGCTGAAGCTTTCTTT. It specifies CASRNDRVSAEAFF.